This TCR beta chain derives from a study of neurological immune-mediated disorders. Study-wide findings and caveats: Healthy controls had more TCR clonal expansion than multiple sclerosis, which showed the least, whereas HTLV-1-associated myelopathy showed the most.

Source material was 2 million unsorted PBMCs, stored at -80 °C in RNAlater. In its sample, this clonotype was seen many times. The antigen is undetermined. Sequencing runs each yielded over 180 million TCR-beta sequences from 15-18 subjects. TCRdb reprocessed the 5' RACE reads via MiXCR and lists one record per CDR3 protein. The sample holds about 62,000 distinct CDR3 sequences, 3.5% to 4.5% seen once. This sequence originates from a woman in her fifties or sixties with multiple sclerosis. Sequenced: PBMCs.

CDR3 amino acids: CASSLTRRGTYEQYF. The CDR3 bases are TGTGCCAGCAGCCTGACCCGACGGGGAACCTACGAGCAGTACTTC. The chain couples TRBV13 to TRBJ2-7, with D possibly matching TRBD2 (5 bases). Germline V gives CDR1 PRHDT, CDR2 FYEKMQ (reference sequence). V gave up 5 bases and J gave up 2 bases, with 16 bases separating them. The CDR3 consists of 15 residues.